This T cell receptor (beta chain) emerged from a study of blood T cell repertoires in COVID-19 (dated by TCRdb to 2020 to 2021). Background for the entire study: Samples from collaborators originated in the United States, Italy and Spain and spanned both the acute and convalescent phases of COVID-19. The prospective study material was composed of cDNA or gDNA derived from T cells, B-cell-depleted T cells, or PBMCs. Deeply sampled blood TCRbeta repertoires from subjects exposed to, actively infected with, or recovered from COVID-19 were included in the dataset. The repertoires were released in a freely available public database intended as a resource for research on the immune response to SARS-CoV-2. Samples were obtained from the ongoing ImmuneRACE study (first 160 participants) and from roughly 1,300 subjects provided by 6 global collaborators. A de-identified subject ID, COVID-19 status, age in years and sex were almost always included in the sample metadata. Where available, HLA class I and class II types were taken from metadata supplied by the sample provider and were not determined by assay-based typing.

Study-wide conclusions, independent of this receptor: How much clinical and demographic metadata was included differed by source and by participant, and the metadata was provided uncurated.

As regards this clone: Its target antigen remains unknown. It has no much larger one-base neighbor in the sample; base qualities were not kept.

From the cysteine up to the phenylalanine, the CDR3 has a length of 15 residues. CDR3 DNA is the only sequence kept; it has 45 bases, read in frame from the first base. For CDR1 and CDR2, the germline V gene (reference sequence) lists SGHNT and YYREEE. V is cut by 0 bases and J by 5 bases, and the space between the germline ends is 14 bases. Participants in the prospective study were enrolled through a virtual design, were aged about 18 to 90 years, and lived in about 25 United States geographic areas. To assign participants to cohorts, the prospective study relied on clinical history that participants themselves reported in a screening survey and a study questionnaire. In the prospective study, mobile phlebotomists collected whole blood, serum and a nasopharyngeal or oropharyngeal swab from each participant. Prospective study participants could optionally give additional blood draws and questionnaires over an approximately two-month period. Prospective study blood samples were shipped either frozen or at room temperature before DNA extraction.

TCRbeta CDR3 regions were amplified from genomic DNA by means of the immunoSEQ Assay, a bias-controlled multiplex PCR. From the authors' description of their analysis: Nucleated cell counts per sample were estimated from amplification of reference gene primers within the assay. To quantify the absolute abundance of each unique TCRbeta CDR3 rearrangement, sequence reads were collapsed and filtered. For each sample, productive Simpson clonality was calculated by taking the square root of Simpson's diversity index across productive rearrangements. TCRdb obtained this table from immuneACCESS and retained in-frame rearrangements with V and J assigned. These tables miss some clones; where compared with another copy, unresolved V genes account for less than half of the shortfall, and the remainder is unexplained. V, J and clone size were drawn from that table, and D and trimming were deduced from the DNA. This sample gives around 320,000 clones in total; nearly 90% of them show up just once. In total, the top ten clones hold around 4.3% of the sample.

Sequenced material: PBMCs or T cells enriched from blood (not recorded which). The receptor was isolated from a woman aged 18 to 35 with acute COVID-19. The V gene is TRBV5-4 and the J gene is TRBJ1-1; no D gene is confidently identified. Here is the DNA: TGTGCCAGCAGCTTGGAGCTCAGCGGGAGAACTGAAGCTTTCTTT. Its product reads: CASSLELSGRTEAFF.